The present T cell receptor beta chain was sequenced within a study of blood T cells in healthy people across ages. Study-wide results and limits: Diversity was estimated from one million T cells, and these estimates were considered underestimates.

Using a J-beta primer mix together with a sample-barcoded 5' primer, a second PCR was run for roughly 7 to 11 cycles. TCRdb called the 5' RACE reads again in MiXCR, with one record for every CDR3 protein. The table records approximately 680,000 distinct CDR3 sequences, about 30% of them present only once. In this sample, this clonotype turned up many times. The antigen remains undetermined. The sequenced sample was blood. The TCR comes from a woman of 80 years or more in good health.

DNA for the CDR3: TGTGCCAGCAGCTTCCCCGGGACAGCCTACAATGAGCAGTTCTTC. As protein: CASSFPGTAYNEQFF. The rearrangement joins TRBV7-9 to TRBJ2-1, with 7 bases fitting TRBD1. V lost 3 bases and J lost 2; bases outside the gene matches: 4. The germline V gene has CDR1 SEHNR and CDR2 FQNEAQ (reference sequence). The CDR3 consists of 15 residues. Combining the CDR3 with reference TRBV7-9 and TRBJ2-1 gives the whole variable domain DTGVSQNPRHKITKRGQNVTFRCDPISEHNRLYWYRQTLGQGPEFLTYFQNEAQLEKSRLLSDRFSAERPKGSFSTLEIQRTEQGDSAMYLCASSFPGTAYNEQFFGPGTRLTVL.